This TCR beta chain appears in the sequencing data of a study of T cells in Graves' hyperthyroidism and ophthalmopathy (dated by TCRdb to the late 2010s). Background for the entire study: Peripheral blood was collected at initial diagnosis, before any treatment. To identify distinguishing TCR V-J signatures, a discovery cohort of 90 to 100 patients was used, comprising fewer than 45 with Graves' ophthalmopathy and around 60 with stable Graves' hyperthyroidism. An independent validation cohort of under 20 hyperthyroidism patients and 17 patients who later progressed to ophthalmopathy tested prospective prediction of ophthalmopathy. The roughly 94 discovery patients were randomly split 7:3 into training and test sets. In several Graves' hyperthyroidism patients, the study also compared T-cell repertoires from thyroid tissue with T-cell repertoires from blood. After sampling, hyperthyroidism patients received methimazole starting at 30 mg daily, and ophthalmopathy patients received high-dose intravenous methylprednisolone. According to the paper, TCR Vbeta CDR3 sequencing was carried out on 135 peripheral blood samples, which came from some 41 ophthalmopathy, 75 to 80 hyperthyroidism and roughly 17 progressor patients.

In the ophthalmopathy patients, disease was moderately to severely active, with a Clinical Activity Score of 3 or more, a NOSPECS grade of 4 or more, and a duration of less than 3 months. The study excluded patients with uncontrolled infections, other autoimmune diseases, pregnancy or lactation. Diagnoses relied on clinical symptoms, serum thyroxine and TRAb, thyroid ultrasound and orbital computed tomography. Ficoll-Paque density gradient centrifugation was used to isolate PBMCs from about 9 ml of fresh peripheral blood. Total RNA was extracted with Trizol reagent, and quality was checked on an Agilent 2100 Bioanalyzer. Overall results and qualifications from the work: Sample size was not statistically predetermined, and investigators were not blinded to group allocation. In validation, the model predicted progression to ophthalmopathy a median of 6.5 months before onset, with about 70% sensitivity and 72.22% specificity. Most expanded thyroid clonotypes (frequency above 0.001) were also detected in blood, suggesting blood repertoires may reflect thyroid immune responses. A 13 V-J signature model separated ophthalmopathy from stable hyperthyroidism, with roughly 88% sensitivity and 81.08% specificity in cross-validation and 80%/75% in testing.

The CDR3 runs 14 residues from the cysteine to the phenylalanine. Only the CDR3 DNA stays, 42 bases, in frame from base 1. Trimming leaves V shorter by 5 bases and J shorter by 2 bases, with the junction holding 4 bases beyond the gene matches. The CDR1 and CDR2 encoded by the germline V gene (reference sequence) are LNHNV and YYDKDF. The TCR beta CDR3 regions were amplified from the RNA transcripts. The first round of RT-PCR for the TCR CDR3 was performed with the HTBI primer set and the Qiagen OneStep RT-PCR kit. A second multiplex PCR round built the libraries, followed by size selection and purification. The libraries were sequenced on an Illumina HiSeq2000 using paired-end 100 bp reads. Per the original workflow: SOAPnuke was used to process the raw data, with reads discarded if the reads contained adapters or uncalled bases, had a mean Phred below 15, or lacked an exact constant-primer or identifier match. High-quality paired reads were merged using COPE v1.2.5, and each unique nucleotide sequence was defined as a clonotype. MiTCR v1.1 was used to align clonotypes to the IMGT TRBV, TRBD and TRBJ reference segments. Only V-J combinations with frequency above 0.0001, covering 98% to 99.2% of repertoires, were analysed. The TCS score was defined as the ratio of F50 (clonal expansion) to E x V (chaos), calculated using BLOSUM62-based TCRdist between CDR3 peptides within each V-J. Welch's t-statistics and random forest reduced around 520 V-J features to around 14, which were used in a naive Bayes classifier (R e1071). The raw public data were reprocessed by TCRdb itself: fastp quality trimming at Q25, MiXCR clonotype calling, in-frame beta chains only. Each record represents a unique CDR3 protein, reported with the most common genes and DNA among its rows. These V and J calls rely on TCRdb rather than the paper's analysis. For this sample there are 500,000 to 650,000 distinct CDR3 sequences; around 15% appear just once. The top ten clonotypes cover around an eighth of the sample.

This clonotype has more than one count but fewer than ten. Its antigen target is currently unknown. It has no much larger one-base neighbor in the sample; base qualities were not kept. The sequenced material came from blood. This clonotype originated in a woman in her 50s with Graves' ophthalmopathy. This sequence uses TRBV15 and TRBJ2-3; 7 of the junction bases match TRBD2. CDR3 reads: CATSLTSATDTQYF. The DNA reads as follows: TGTGCCACCAGCCTCACTAGCGCCACAGATACGCAGTATTTT.